One T cell receptor (beta chain) is described in this entry. Its antigen is undetermined. This record belongs to a study of CXCR3-negative and CXCR3-positive naive CD8 T cells. Study-wide context: Some 140 million TRB reads were obtained in total, which works out to about 1.5 +/- 0.3 million per library. Study conclusions and caveats: Once cells were cryopreserved, CXCR3 expression went down partly, and most assays used fresh PBMCs. In CXCR3-positive naive cells, the TRB CDR3s were more hydrophobic than in CXCR3-negative naive cells. Naive CXCR3-positive and CXCR3-negative cells shared similar TRBV-TRBJ usage, unlike memory cells.

Germline lookup yields CDR1 KGHDR and CDR2 SFDVKD. The length of the CDR3 is 13 residues. Among CD8+ T cells, naive ones were CD45RO-CCR7+CD27+CD95-. TRB cDNA libraries were made by UMI-labeled 5' RACE. TCRdb re-called the 5' RACE reads; one entry per CDR3 protein, DNA not given. This sample's table reports 50,000 to 65,000 distinct CDR3 sequences. The source is a human donor in good health. Some clones in this sample may be carry-over from other donors' samples. The chain is built from TRBV24-1 and TRBJ2-1; with no DNA, the TCRdb D assignment of TRBD2 cannot be verified. The sequencing sample was made of naive CXCR3+ CD8+ T cells from blood. Described subset: CD45RO-CCR7+CD27+CD95- naive CD8+ T cells expressing CXCR3 (TNR3+). The CDR3 reads CATSDFGGGEQFF.